This TCR beta chain is from a study of STAT5B mutations in CD4+ large granular lymphocyte leukemia. Study overall: The CDR3 'QG' motif was associated with a particular HLA allele among healthy donors. Study-level findings and limits: Without putative leukemic clones, patient CD4-sorted repertoires remained more clonal than healthy CD4+ repertoires. Top patient clones used TRBV06 genes more often: 8/27 versus 2/35 in controls.

Deletions cut 6 bases from V and 9 bases from J, with 13 bases between. There are 13 residues in the CDR3. CDR1 SGHRS and CDR2 YFSETQ come from the germline V gene. The assay was run at survey level. The method was immunoSEQ multiplex PCR; TCRdb's version includes in-frame clones alone and lacks a portion of them. Counted here are fewer than 35,000 clones, 60% to 80% occurring once; the ten biggest clones make up less than 0.5%. This clone occurred a few times. The antigen is not known. The TCR comes from a human donor in good health. Sequencing was performed on CD4+ T cells from blood buffy coats. This chain joins TRBV5-1 and TRBJ1-6, with no clear D. CDR3 sequence reads: CASKPPGSSPLHF. For the CDR3, the DNA is TGCGCCAGCAAACCGCCGGGGAGTTCACCCCTCCACTTT.